This T cell receptor beta chain was captured by sequencing in a study of T cell responses to AZD1222 COVID-19 vaccine. TCRdb keeps only in-frame clones here, not all; method: immunoSEQ multiplex PCR. The sample contains around 140,000 clones, roughly 90% of which appear only once. The CDR3 extends over 12 amino acids. Germline V lookup: CDR1 SGDLS, CDR2 YYNGEE. Trimming left V 0 bases short and J 5 bases short, with 4 bases between. This clonotype was obtained from an adult in good health. This chain uses TRBV9 with TRBJ2-3; D gene unclear. The sample consisted of peripheral blood, taken on day 0 of AZD1222 vaccination. CDR3 nucleotides: TGTGCCAGCAGCGTAGAACAAGATACGCAGTATTTT. It codes for CASSVEQDTQYF.